This T cell receptor (beta chain) appears in the sequencing data of a study of PD-1 blockade in classical Hodgkin lymphoma. General study results and limits: CD4+ but not CD8+ TCR diversity rose significantly by C4D1. Complete responders possessed baseline diversity comparable to newly diagnosed patients.

Patients all relapsed after autologous stem cell transplantation, and there was variation in brentuximab vedotin exposure. The patients, who had relapsed/refractory classical Hodgkin lymphoma, achieved best responses of complete response, partial response or progressive disease. As regards this clone: What it binds is unknown.

V lost 8 bases to trimming and J lost 7 bases; unmatched junction nucleotides: 11. There are 14 residues in the CDR3. CDR1 is LNHDA, CDR2 SQIVND, per germline (reference sequence). Measured with immunoSEQ multiplex PCR; TCRdb has only the in-frame clones, and not every one. The profile shows approximately 27,000 clones, 86% of them singletons. The J gene is TRBJ2-7, the V gene TRBV19, with 10 positions matching TRBD1. The source of this sequence is a human donor with classical Hodgkin lymphoma. Source: peripheral blood mononuclear cells (PBMCs), taken at baseline. CDR3 loop: CASRHGTGAGEQYF. The DNA of the CDR3 is TGTGCCAGTCGCCACGGGACAGGGGCGGGGGAGCAGTACTTC.